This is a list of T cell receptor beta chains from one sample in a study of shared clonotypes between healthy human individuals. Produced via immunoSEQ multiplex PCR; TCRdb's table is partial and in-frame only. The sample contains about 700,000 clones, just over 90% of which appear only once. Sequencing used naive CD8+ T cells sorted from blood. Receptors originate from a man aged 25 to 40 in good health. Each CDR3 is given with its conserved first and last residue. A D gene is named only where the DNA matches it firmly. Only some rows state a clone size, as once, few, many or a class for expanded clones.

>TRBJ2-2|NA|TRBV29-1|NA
TGCAGCGTTGAAGGTAGTGGGGAGCTGTTTTTT
CSVEGSGELFF
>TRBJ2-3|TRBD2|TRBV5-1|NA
TGCGCCAGCAGCCGCTCCGGGACTAGCGGGGCCACAGATACGCAGTATTTT
CASSRSGTSGATDTQYF
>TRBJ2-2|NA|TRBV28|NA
TGTGCCAGCAGGGGCTCGGACAGTGCTCCTATGAACACCGGGGAGCTGTTTTTT
CASRGSDSAPMNTGELFF
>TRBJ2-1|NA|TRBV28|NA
TGTGCCAGCAGTTTTTCGAGCGTCCAAAGCTCCTACAATGAGCAGTTCTTC
CASSFSSVQSSYNEQFF
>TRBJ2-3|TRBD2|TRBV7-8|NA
TGTGCCAGCAGAGAGCGGACTAGTGAACGAGATACGCAGTATTTT
CASRERTSERDTQYF
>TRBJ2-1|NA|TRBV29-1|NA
TGCAGCGTTGAATATCTTAGGATTTCGTCTCAAACCGACAATGAGCAGTTCTTC
CSVEYLRISSQTDNEQFF
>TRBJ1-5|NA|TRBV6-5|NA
TGTGCCAGCAGTTCAGGGCCTAGCAATCAGCCCCAGCATTTT
CASSSGPSNQPQHF
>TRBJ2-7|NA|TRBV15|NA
TGTGCCACCAGTGGGGCGGCCAACTACGAGCAGTACTTC
CATSGAANYEQYF
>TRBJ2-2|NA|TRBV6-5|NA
TGTGCCAGCAGTTTCCTACAGGGTTTGACCGGGGAGCTGTTTTTT
CASSFLQGLTGELFF
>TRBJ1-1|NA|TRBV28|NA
TGTGCCAGCAGCCCCCCGGGGACACTCTTTGAAGCTTTCTTT
CASSPPGTLFEAFF
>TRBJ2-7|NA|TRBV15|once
TGTGCCACCAGCAGCGGGACACTCGAGCAGTACTTC
CATSSGTLEQYF
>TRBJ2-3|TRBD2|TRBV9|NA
TGTGCCAGCAGCGACCCGCGGGAGGTAGGGAGAGGCACAGATACGCAGTATTTT
CASSDPREVGRGTDTQYF
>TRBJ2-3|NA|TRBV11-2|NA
TGTGCCAGCAGCGACCGACCCGAACCGGCAGATACGCAGTATTTT
CASSDRPEPADTQYF
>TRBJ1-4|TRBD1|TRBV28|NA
TGTGCCAGCAGTCCCTCCGGGACAGTTAATGAAAAACTGTTTTTT
CASSPSGTVNEKLFF
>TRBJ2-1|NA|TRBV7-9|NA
TGTGCCAGCAGCTCCCCCCGGACTGGATACTACAATGAGCAGTTCTTC
CASSSPRTGYYNEQFF
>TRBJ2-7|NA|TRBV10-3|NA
TGTGCCATCAGCCGGGGGACGGAGTCCTACGAGCAGTACTTC
CAISRGTESYEQYF